This passage covers 5 T cell receptor beta chains from one sample sequenced in a study of blood T cells in healthy people across ages. The use of a sample-barcoded 5' primer and a J-beta primer mix characterized a second PCR of roughly 7 to 12 cycles. TCRdb ran MiXCR on the 5' RACE reads and lists one entry per CDR3 protein. The sample holds around 750,000 distinct CDR3 sequences, about 55% seen once. The sample was blood. The receptors stem from a man older than 75 in good health.

The chain links TRBV7-2 to TRBJ1-5, with unresolved D. Looked up from germline, CDR1 is SGHTA and CDR2 is FQGNSA. The V and J ends lost 2 bases and 2 bases respectively, with 13 bases between them. The CDR3 totals 16 residues. DNA for the CDR3: TGTGCCAGCAGCTTATCCCCGGGCTGGGGCAATCAGCCCCAGCATTTT. Translated, it gives CASSLSPGWGNQPQHF. The full variable domain, with the rest looked up from reference TRBV7-2 and TRBJ1-5, is GAGVSQSPSNKVTEKGKDVELRCDPISGHTALYWYRQSLGQGLEFLIYFQGNSAPDKSGLPSDRFSAERTGGSVSTLTIQRTQQEDSAVYLCASSLSPGWGNQPQHFGDGTRLSIL.

This clonotype has only one observation. The rearrangement links TRBV29-1 to TRBJ2-7; D possibly corresponds to TRBD1 (5 bases). The CDR3 sequence is 12 residues long. Per germline, CDR1 SQVTM and CDR2 ANQGSEA. Trimming cost V 5 bases and J 2 bases, with 10 bases left between them. CDR3 sequence (DNA): TGCAGCGTTCGTCAGGACACCTACGAGCAGTACTTC. It yields the protein CSVRQDTYEQYF.

This clonotype was counted between two and nine times. The gene calls are TRBV7-8 and TRBJ2-3; 9 bases are a match to TRBD2. The V gene end was trimmed by 5 bases and the J gene end by 14 bases; junction bases not matched to a gene: 23. There are 17 residues in the CDR3. The germline V gene encodes CDR1 SGHVS and CDR2 FQNEAQ. The CDR3 is CASSPLWLAGSRRYAYF. For the CDR3, the DNA is TGTGCCAGCAGCCCCCTTTGGCTAGCGGGAAGTCGCAGATACGCGTATTTT. The full variable domain, rest sourced from reference TRBV7-8 and TRBJ2-3, is GAGVSQSPRYKVAKRGQDVALRCDPISGHVSLFWYQQALGQGPEFLTYFQNEAQLDKSGLPSDRFFAERPEGSVSTLKIQRTQQEDSAVYLCASSPLWLAGSRRYAYFGPGTRLTVL.

This clonotype was counted between two and nine times. The chain recombines TRBV12-3 or TRBV12-4 with TRBJ1-2; D possibly corresponds to TRBD1 (6 bases). CDR3 length equals 15 residues. V shed 2 bases and J shed 4 bases, with 14 bases lying between them. The DNA for the CDR3 is TGTGCCAGCAGTTTAATCGGACAGTCCTTCTATGGCTACACCTTC. Amino acid sequence: CASSLIGQSFYGYTF.

This clonotype was counted many times. The J gene is TRBJ2-3, the V gene TRBV7-9, with a tentative D call TRBD2 (6 bases). This CDR3 comprises 14 residues. V dropped 5 bases and J dropped 14 bases, with 23 bases sitting between them. Germline loops: CDR1 SEHNR, CDR2 FQNEAQ (reference sequence). The CDR3 DNA reads TGTGCCAGCAGCCTGGGAGGCGGACACAGATACGCGTATTTT. This gives the protein CASSLGGGHRYAYF.